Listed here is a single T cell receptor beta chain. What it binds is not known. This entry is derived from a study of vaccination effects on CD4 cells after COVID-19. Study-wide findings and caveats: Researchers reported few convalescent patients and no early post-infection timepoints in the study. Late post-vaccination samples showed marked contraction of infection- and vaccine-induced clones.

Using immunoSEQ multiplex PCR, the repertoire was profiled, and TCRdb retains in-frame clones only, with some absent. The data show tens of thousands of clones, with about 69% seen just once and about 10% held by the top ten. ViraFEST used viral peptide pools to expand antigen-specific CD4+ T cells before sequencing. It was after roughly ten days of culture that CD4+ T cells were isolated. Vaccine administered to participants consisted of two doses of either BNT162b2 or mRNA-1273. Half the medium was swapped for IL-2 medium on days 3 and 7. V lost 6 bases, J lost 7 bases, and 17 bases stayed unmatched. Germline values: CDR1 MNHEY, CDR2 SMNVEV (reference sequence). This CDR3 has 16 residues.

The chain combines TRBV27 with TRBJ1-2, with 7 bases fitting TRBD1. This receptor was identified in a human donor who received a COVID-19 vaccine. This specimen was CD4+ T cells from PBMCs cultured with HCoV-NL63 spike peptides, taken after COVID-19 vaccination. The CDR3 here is CASSRYRGGDLGGYTF. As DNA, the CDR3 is TGTGCCAGCAGCCGTTACAGGGGTGGTGACTTGGGTGGCTACACCTTC.